This T cell receptor (beta chain) was identified during a study of blood T cell repertoires in COVID-19. Study background: COVID-19 samples collected from the United States, Italy and Spain covered acute and convalescent phases. Sample material is recorded as cDNA or gDNA derived from T cells, B-cell-depleted T cells, or PBMCs.

Original data processing: The authors estimated nucleated cell counts from reference gene primer amplification. Generated by immunoSEQ multiplex PCR, the TCRdb table keeps only in-frame clones and is missing some. From that table come the V and J calls and clone size; the DNA was used to work out D and trimming. Among 250,000 or so clones listed, around 83% were seen once. Germline V lookup: CDR1 MGHRA, CDR2 YSYEKL. The CDR3 is made up of 13 amino acids. V lost 3 bases and J lost 5, with 10 bases in between. The sequence came from an older man with acute or convalescent COVID-19. The sample comprised peripheral blood. This rearrangement joins TRBV4-1 to TRBJ2-5; D is possibly TRBD2 (5 bases). CDR3 DNA: TGCGCCAGCAGCCAGACGGGAAGGGAGACCCAGTACTTC. The encoded protein is CASSQTGRETQYF.